Listed here is a single T cell receptor beta chain. Its target is not known. This sample is drawn from a study of CXCR3-negative and CXCR3-positive naive CD8 T cells. Study-wide results and caveats: Naive CXCR3-positive and CXCR3-negative cells shared similar TRBV-TRBJ usage, unlike memory cells. Naive CXCR3-positive cells had TRB CDR3s more hydrophobic than those of CXCR3-negative naive cells.

Via 5' RACE with UMI labels, TRB cDNA libraries were prepared. One entry per CDR3 protein, without DNA, is what TCRdb gives after re-calling the 5' RACE reads. Its table records 150,000 to 180,000 distinct CDR3 sequences. Germline CDR1 SQVTM, CDR2 ANQGSEA. The CDR3 spans 13 residues. Source material: naive CXCR3+ CD8+ T cells from blood. Subset noted: CD45RO-CCR7+CD27+CD95- naive CD8+ T cells expressing CXCR3 (TNR3+). This chain joins TRBV29-1 and TRBJ2-5; checking the TCRdb D call of TRBD1 is not possible without DNA. The TCR originated in a human donor in good health. Some clones in this sample may be carry-over from other donors' samples. CDR3 amino acids: CSVSRDIQETQYF. Full variable domain (missing parts from reference TRBV29-1 and TRBJ2-5): SAVISQKPSRDICQRGTSLTIQCQVDSQVTMMFWYRQQPGQSLTLIATANQGSEATYESGFVIDKFPISRPNLTFSTLTVSNMSPEDSSIYLCSVSRDIQETQYFGPGTRLLVL.